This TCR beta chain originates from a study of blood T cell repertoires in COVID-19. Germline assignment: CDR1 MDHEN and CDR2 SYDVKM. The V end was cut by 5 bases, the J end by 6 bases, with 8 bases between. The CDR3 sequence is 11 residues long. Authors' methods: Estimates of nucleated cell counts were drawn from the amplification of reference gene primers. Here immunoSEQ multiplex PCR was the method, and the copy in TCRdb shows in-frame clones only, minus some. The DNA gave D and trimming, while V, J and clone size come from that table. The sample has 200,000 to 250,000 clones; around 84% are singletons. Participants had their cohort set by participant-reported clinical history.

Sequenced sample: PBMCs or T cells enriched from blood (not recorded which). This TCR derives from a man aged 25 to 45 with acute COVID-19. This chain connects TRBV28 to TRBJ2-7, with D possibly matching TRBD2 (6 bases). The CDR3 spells CASSGGFEQYF. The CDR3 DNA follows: TGTGCCAGCAGTGGAGGGTTCGAGCAGTACTTC. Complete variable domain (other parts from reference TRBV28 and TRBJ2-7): DVKVTQSSRYLVKRTGEKVFLECVQDMDHENMFWYRQDPGLGLRLIYFSYDVKMKEKGDIPEGYSVSREKKERFSLILESASTNQTSMYLCASSGGFEQYFGPGTRLTVT.